This T cell receptor (beta chain) was found in a study of cytomegalovirus exposure and HLA in healthy donors. V gave up 0 bases and J gave up 2 bases, with 8 bases separating them. Germline CDR1 SGHRS, CDR2 YFSETQ. The CDR3 is made up of 15 amino acids. Primers for the PCR totalled 60 Vbeta and 13 Jbeta. Clones were read by immunoSEQ multiplex PCR, and TCRdb kept only the in-frame ones, dropping some. The repertoire consists of 150,000 to 180,000 clones, with around three quarters occurring once and the leading ten covering 3% to 4%. This TCR derives from a woman between 40 and 55 years old in good health and CMV-seronegative. This chain connects TRBV5-1 to TRBJ2-2, with D perhaps matching TRBD1 (5 bases). Material for sequencing was PBMCs. CDR3 sequence reads: CASSLAGLNTGELFF. The DNA for the CDR3 is TGCGCCAGCAGCTTGGCAGGGCTCAACACCGGGGAGCTGTTTTTT.